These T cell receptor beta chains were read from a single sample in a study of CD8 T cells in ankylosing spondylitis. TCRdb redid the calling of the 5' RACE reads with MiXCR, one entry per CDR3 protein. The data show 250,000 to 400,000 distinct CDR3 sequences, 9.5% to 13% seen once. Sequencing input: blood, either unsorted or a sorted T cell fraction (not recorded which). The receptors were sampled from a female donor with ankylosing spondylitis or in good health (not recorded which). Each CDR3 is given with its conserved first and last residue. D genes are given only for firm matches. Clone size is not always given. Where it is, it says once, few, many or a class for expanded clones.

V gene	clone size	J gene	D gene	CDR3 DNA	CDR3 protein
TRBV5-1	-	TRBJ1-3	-	TGCGCCAGCAGCTTGGGGTCAGGGTTTGGAAACACCATATATTTT	CASSLGSGFGNTIYF
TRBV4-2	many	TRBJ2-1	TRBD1	TGTGCCAGCAGCCAGTTCCGGGACAGCGCCTACAATGAGCAGTTCTTC	CASSQFRDSAYNEQFF
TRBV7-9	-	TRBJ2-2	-	TGTGCCAGCAGGCTTGCGCAGGCCGGGGAGCTGTTTTTT	CASRLAQAGELFF
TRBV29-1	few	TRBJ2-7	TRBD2	TGCAGCGTCCCTCGAAGCGGGAGTTACGAGCAGTACTTC	CSVPRSGSYEQYF
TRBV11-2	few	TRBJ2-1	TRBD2	TGTGCCAGCAGCTTCCCGCCCCCGGGACTAGCGGGTCCCCAGGGCTACAATGAGCAGTTCTTC	CASSFPPPGLAGPQGYNEQFF
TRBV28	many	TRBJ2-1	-	TGTGCCAGCAGTTTAGCGAGTACCCAAGGGGTATCCTACAATGAGCAGTTCTTC	CASSLASTQGVSYNEQFF
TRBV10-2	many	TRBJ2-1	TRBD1	TGCGCCAGCAGGGGGACAGCTGCCAGCAATGAGCAGTTCTTC	CASRGTAASNEQFF
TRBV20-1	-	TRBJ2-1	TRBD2	TGCAGTGCTAGCCCGACTAGCGGGGTTTACAATGAGCAGTTCTTC	CSASPTSGVYNEQFF
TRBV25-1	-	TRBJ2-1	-	TGTGCCAGCAGCCTTATACAGGGATCCCCGGATGAGCAGTTCTTC	CASSLIQGSPDEQFF
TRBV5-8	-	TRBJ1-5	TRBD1	TGTGCCGGTTCTCGACAGGGAGCCCCCAATCAGCCCCAGCATTTT	CAGSRQGAPNQPQHF
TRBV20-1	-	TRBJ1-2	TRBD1	TGCAGTGCTGATGTATCGGGACAGGGGATCAATGGCTACACCTTC	CSADVSGQGINGYTF
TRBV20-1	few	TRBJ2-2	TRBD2	TGCTGTGCTAGGTTACCGACTAGCGGAGCGAACACCGGGGAGCTGTTTTTT	CCARLPTSGANTGELFF
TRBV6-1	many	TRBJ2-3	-	TGTGCCAGCAGTGCTACCGGACTCCCCCCTGGGGATACGCAGTATTTT	CASSATGLPPGDTQYF
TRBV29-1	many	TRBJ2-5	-	TGCAGCGTTGAATTGGAGGGTGAGACCCAGTACTTC	CSVELEGETQYF
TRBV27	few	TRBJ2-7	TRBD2	TGTGCCAGCAGAACTAGGACTAGCGGGACCTACGAGCAGTACTTC	CASRTRTSGTYEQYF
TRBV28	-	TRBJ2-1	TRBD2	TGTGCCAGCAGTTTATTACTAGCGGGAGATGAGCAGTTCTTC	CASSLLLAGDEQFF
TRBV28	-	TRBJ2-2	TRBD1	TGTGCCAGCAGTTCCTCGGACAGGGCGAGTTGGGAGCTGTTTTTT	CASSSSDRASWELFF
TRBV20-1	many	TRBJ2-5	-	TGCAGTGCTAGAGATTTTGCAGAGGCCCAAGAGACCCAGTACTTC	CSARDFAEAQETQYF
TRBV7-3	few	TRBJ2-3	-	TGTGCCAGCAGCTCCACCAGGAACACAGATACGCAGTATTTT	CASSSTRNTDTQYF
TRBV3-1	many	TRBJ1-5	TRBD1	TGTGCCAGCAGCCAAGACCAGACGGGACAGGGACATCAGCCCCAGCATTTT	CASSQDQTGQGHQPQHF
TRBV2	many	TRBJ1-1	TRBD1	TGTGCCAGCAGCAGGGGGGTGACTGAAGCTTTCTTT	CASSRGVTEAFF
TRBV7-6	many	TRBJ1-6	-	TGTGCCAGCAGCTTAGGCGCGGAACATTCACCCCTCCACTTT	CASSLGAEHSPLHF
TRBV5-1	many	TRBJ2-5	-	TGCGCCAGCAGCTTGGTTGGTGGGCTAGAGACCCAGTACTTC	CASSLVGGLETQYF
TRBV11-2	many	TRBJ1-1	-	TGTGCCAGCAGCTTATTGACGCAGGTAAACACTGAAGCTTTCTTT	CASSLLTQVNTEAFF
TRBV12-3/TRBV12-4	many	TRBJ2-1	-	TGTGCCAGCACCGGAGGGGGGACAGTAGCCTACAATGAGCAGTTCTTC	CASTGGGTVAYNEQFF
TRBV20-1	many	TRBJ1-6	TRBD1	TGCAGTGCACGGACTGTCCATCGGACAGGGGGCATGATATTGATGAATTCACCCCTCCACTTT	CSARTVHRTGGMILMNSPLHF
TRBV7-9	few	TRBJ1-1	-	TGTGCCAGCAGCTTAGGAGGGCAGTCCGCTTTCTTT	CASSLGGQSAFF
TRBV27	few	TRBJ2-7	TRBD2	TGTGCCAGCAGTTTAGCCATGGGAGGGCTGGGCTCCTACGAGCAGTACTTC	CASSLAMGGLGSYEQYF
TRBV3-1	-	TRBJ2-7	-	TGTGCCAGCTGCCCGACCGGGACCTTCTCCTACGAGCAGTACTTC	CASCPTGTFSYEQYF
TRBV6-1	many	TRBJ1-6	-	TGTGCCAGCAGACAGGACGGAAATTCACCCCTCCACTTT	CASRQDGNSPLHF
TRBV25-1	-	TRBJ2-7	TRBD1	TGTGCCAGCAGTGCCTGGGACAGACCCTACGAGCAGTACTTC	CASSAWDRPYEQYF
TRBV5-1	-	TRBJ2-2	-	TGCGCCAGCAGCTTCCAGACAGATCTCGGAACCGGGGAGCTGTTTTTT	CASSFQTDLGTGELFF
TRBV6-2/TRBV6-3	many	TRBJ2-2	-	TGTGCCAGCAGTTACTCCGGCGGGTCGAACACCGGGGAGCTGTTTTTT	CASSYSGGSNTGELFF
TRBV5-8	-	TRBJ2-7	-	TGTGCCAGCAGCTTGGGGTTTGCGGCGGTCTACGAGCAGTACTTC	CASSLGFAAVYEQYF
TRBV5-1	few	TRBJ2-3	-	TGCGCCAGCAGATCCAGCCCCGGATCGGCAGATACGCAGTATTTT	CASRSSPGSADTQYF
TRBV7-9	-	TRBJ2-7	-	TGTGCCAGCAGCAGTAGCGTCCTTACTGGCTACGAGCAGTACTTC	CASSSSVLTGYEQYF
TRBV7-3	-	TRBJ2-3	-	TGTGCCAGCAGCGGCAGGAGTAGCACAGATACGCAGTATTTT	CASSGRSSTDTQYF
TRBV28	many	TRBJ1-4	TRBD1	TGTGCCAGCAGATATCACTCCGGGACAGGGTCTAATGAAAAACTGTTTTTT	CASRYHSGTGSNEKLFF
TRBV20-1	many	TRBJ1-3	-	TGCAGTGCTAGCCCCTCTGGAAACACCATATATTTT	CSASPSGNTIYF
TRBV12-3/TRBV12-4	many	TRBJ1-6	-	TGTGCCAGCAGTTTGGGTGACCAAAATTCACCCCTCCACTTT	CASSLGDQNSPLHF
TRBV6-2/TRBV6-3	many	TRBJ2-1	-	TGTGCCAGCAGTTTAGGGGGAGACACCGTCTTC	CASSLGGDTVF
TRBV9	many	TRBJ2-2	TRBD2	TGTGCCAGCAGTGCCTATAGCGGGAGTCCCACCGGGGAGCTGTTTTTT	CASSAYSGSPTGELFF
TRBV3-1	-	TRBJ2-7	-	TGTGCCAGCAGCCAGGCTTCCCCCTACGAGCAGTACTTC	CASSQASPYEQYF
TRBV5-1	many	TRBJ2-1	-	TGCGCCAGCAGCTTGCAGTACAATGAGCAGTTCTTC	CASSLQYNEQFF
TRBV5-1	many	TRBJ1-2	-	TGCGCCAGCAGCTTTAATCCTAACTATGGCTACACCTTC	CASSFNPNYGYTF
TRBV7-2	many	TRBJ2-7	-	TGTGCCAGCAGCTTAATCAGCTCCTACGAGCAGTACTTC	CASSLISSYEQYF
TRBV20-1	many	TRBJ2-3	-	TGCAGTGCGGATCGGGACTTCTTGAGAGGAGATACGCAGTATTTT	CSADRDFLRGDTQYF
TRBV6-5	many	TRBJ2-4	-	TGTGCCAGCAGTTACTCAACTTCCTCCCTTCGGGGGAGGCAAAACATTCAGTACTTC	CASSYSTSSLRGRQNIQYF
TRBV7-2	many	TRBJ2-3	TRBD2	TGTGCCAGCAGCTTCCGGCTAGCGGGAGGAGATACGCAGTATTTT	CASSFRLAGGDTQYF
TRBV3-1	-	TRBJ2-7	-	TGTGCCAGCAGCCAGGCTAAAAGGGGGGGACAGACCTACGAGCAGTACTTC	CASSQAKRGGQTYEQYF
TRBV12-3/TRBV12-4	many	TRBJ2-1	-	TGTGCCAGCAGTTTCGGAGACAGAAAACCGTTCTTC	CASSFGDRKPFF
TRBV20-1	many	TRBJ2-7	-	TGCAGTGCTAGACCGGGACTTTACGAGCAGTACTTC	CSARPGLYEQYF
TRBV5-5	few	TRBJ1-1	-	TGTGCCAGCAGCTTGGGTGCAAACCCCACGACTGAAGCTTTCTTT	CASSLGANPTTEAFF